Listed below are T cell receptor beta chains from one sample, sequenced in a study of blood T cell repertoires in COVID-19. Produced via immunoSEQ multiplex PCR; TCRdb's table is partial and in-frame only. The sample shows roughly 230,000 clones, about 80% of them seen only once. The sample taken for sequencing was peripheral blood. Receptor source: a woman aged 45-60 years with acute or convalescent COVID-19. Each CDR3 is given with its conserved first and last residue. The D gene is left open where the match is weak. Size is omitted from some rows. Given values are once, few, many or a class for expanded clones.

j_call v_call d_call clone_size cdr3_aa cdr3_nt
TRBJ2-3 TRBV9 TRBD2 - CASSSRTSGASTDTQYF TGTGCCAGCAGCTCCAGGACTAGCGGTGCTAGCACAGATACGCAGTATTTT
TRBJ1-4 TRBV12-3/TRBV12-4 - - CASSLKPNEKLFF TGTGCCAGCAGTTTGAAGCCCAATGAAAAACTGTTTTTT
TRBJ2-1 TRBV7-8 - - CASSLGSTVGWGENEQFF TGTGCCAGCAGCTTAGGGAGCACGGTTGGGTGGGGAGAGAATGAGCAGTTCTTC
TRBJ2-7 TRBV10-1 - few CASNRDGYEQYF TGCGCCAGCAACAGGGATGGGTACGAGCAGTACTTC
TRBJ1-3 TRBV5-1 - - CASSPAAGFTGNTIYF TGCGCCAGCAGCCCCGCGGCAGGGTTCACTGGAAACACCATATATTTT
TRBJ1-4 TRBV5-1 - - CASSRALAAEKLFF TGCGCCAGCAGCCGGGCCTTAGCGGCAGAAAAACTGTTTTTT
TRBJ1-1 TRBV12-3/TRBV12-4 - - CASRAGSNTEAFF TGTGCCAGCAGGGCTGGCTCTAACACTGAAGCTTTCTTT
TRBJ2-7 TRBV3-1/TRBV3-2 TRBD1 - CASSRRRQGAYEQYF TGTGCCAGCAGCCGACGACGACAGGGGGCCTACGAGCAGTACTTC
TRBJ2-1 TRBV6-5 TRBD2 - CASSSELADLYNEQFF TGTGCCAGCAGTTCCGAGCTAGCGGACCTGTACAATGAGCAGTTCTTC
TRBJ1-2 TRBV2 TRBD1 once CASIGTATRARYTF TGTGCCAGCATAGGGACAGCGACAAGGGCCCGCTACACCTTC
TRBJ2-7 TRBV10-3 - once CAISEDSYEQYF TGTGCCATCAGTGAGGATAGCTACGAGCAGTACTTC
TRBJ2-7 TRBV4-3 TRBD1 - CASSQDSGTGLYEQYF TGCGCCAGCAGCCAAGATAGTGGGACAGGGTTGTACGAGCAGTACTTC
TRBJ2-5 TRBV3-1/TRBV3-2 TRBD2 - CASSQEKRGGETQYF TGTGCCAGCAGCCAAGAGAAGCGGGGGGGAGAGACCCAGTACTTC
TRBJ1-1 TRBV7-9 - - CASSRRRVDTEAFF TGTGCCAGCAGCCGTCGCAGGGTGGACACTGAAGCTTTCTTT
TRBJ2-7 TRBV28 - - CASRGQLGRGEQYF TGTGCCAGCAGGGGACAGCTGGGTCGGGGGGAGCAGTACTTC
TRBJ1-4 TRBV19 TRBD1 once CASSKTGTGGEKLFF TGTGCCAGTAGTAAGACCGGGACAGGGGGAGAAAAACTGTTTTTT
TRBJ2-3 TRBV9 - - CASSVAQWEGADTQYF TGTGCCAGCAGCGTAGCTCAGTGGGAGGGGGCAGATACGCAGTATTTT
TRBJ1-2 TRBV5-1 TRBD1 - CASSLDSRDRGAYGYTF TGCGCCAGCAGCTTGGATTCCCGGGACAGGGGGGCGTATGGCTACACCTTC
TRBJ2-1 TRBV10-2 - - CASSLSVNEQFF TGCGCCAGTAGTTTGTCTGTCAATGAGCAGTTCTTC
TRBJ1-5 TRBV7-9 TRBD1 - CASSQTGNQPQHF TGTGCCAGCAGCCAGACAGGGAATCAGCCCCAGCATTTT
TRBJ1-2 TRBV6-5 - - CASSYSQGGYTF TGTGCCAGCAGTTACTCTCAGGGAGGCTACACCTTC
TRBJ1-5 TRBV11-1 - many CASSLGHNQPQHF TGTGCCAGCAGCTTAGGACACAATCAGCCCCAGCATTTT
TRBJ1-4 TRBV28 - - CASSLTQSPNEKLFF TGTGCCAGCAGTTTAACACAAAGTCCAAATGAAAAACTGTTTTTT
TRBJ1-1 TRBV4-1 TRBD1 - CASSQLQGSTEAFF TGCGCCAGCAGCCAACTACAGGGGAGCACTGAAGCTTTCTTT